This T cell receptor beta chain was recovered during a study of blood T cell repertoires in COVID-19. For the study at large: Samples taken during acute and convalescent COVID-19 were collected in the United States, Italy and Spain.

This clone has a count of ten or more. Self-reported history from a screening survey and questionnaire set each donor's cohort. Trimming cost V 5 bases and J 4 bases; bases outside gene matches: 5. Germline-derived CDR1 and CDR2 are MDHEN and SYDVKM. This CDR3 is 15 amino acids long. How the authors handled the data: How many nucleated cells were present was estimated from reference gene primer amplification. TCRdb's copy holds only in-frame clones and misses some; the assay was immunoSEQ multiplex PCR. V, J and clone size were drawn from that table, and D and trimming were deduced from the DNA. This sample has about 260,000 clones; around 89% occur once, and the top ten carry around 3%.

This TCR derives from a woman aged 45-60 years who had recovered from COVID-19. The sequencing sample was made of PBMCs or T cells enriched from blood (not recorded which). The chain joins TRBV28 to TRBJ1-5; TRBD1 aligns across 10 bases. The CDR3 region has the DNA TGTGCCAGCAGTCTTGGGACAGGGGCTAATCAGCCCCAGCATTTT. The encoded protein is CASSLGTGANQPQHF.